This T cell receptor (beta chain) was sequenced for a study of shared clonotypes between healthy human individuals. Study background: The plates for each donor numbered three CD4 naive, three CD4 memory, two CD8 naive and one CD8 memory.

A remark on this clone: Its antigen is currently unknown.

Whole-study findings and limits: At large depth, rarefaction still showed sorted-subset sequencing to be incomplete.

Profiled with immunoSEQ multiplex PCR; TCRdb holds only in-frame clones, not every one. The sample shows over 850,000 clones, around 82% of them seen only once. CD4+ cells underwent separation, giving CD45RA+ naive and CD45RA-negative memory subsets. This sequence originates from a man aged 18 to 29 in good health. Some clones in this sample may be carry-over from other donors' samples. The specimen sequenced was memory CD4+ T cells from PBMCs. Subset: CD45RA-negative fraction.

Here the CDR3 reads CASNRGQGTYEQYF. CDR3 DNA: TGTGCCAGCAATCGTGGACAGGGTACCTACGAGCAGTACTTC. The gene calls are TRBV2 and TRBJ2-7, with 8 nucleotides matching TRBD1. The CDR3 has 14 amino acids. The ends lost 7 bases at V and 2 bases at J; junction bases unmatched: 7. Per the germline V gene, CDR1 is SNHLY and CDR2 is FYNNEI.